This T cell receptor (beta chain) comes out of a study of blood T cell repertoires in COVID-19 (dated by TCRdb to 2018 to 2021). Some background on the complete study: Collaborator samples came from the United States, Italy and Spain and covered acute and convalescent phases of COVID-19. Samples were obtained from the ongoing ImmuneRACE study (first 160 participants) and from 1,000 to 1,500 subjects provided by 6 global collaborators. The prospective study material was composed of cDNA or gDNA derived from T cells, B-cell-depleted T cells, or PBMCs. The dataset comprised deeply sampled blood TCRbeta repertoires from subjects exposed to, actively infected with, or recovered from COVID-19. The repertoires were released in a freely available public database intended as a resource for research on the immune response to SARS-CoV-2. Where available, HLA class I and class II types were taken from metadata supplied by the sample provider and were not determined by assay-based typing. Sample metadata almost always included a de-identified subject ID, COVID-19 status, age in years and sex. What the study reported, not specific to this receptor: The amount of clinical and demographic metadata varied by source and participant and was provided uncurated.

Details on this clone: The target of this receptor is not known. The sample holds no much larger clone one base away, and base qualities are not on file.

In Seattle, one collaborating source enrolled patients while the infection was active and tracked those patients longitudinally over the course of disease. Collaborating institutions collected whole blood in K2EDTA tubes following their own protocols. For TCRbeta analysis, collaborators shipped samples in one of three forms: frozen whole blood, isolated PBMCs, or DNA extracted from either of those sample types. The immunoSEQ Assay, a bias-controlled multiplex PCR, was used to amplify TCRbeta CDR3 regions from genomic DNA. In the paper's pipeline: The number of nucleated cells in each sample was estimated from the amplification of reference gene primers within the assay. To quantify the absolute abundance of each unique TCRbeta CDR3 rearrangement, sequence reads were collapsed and filtered. For each sample, productive Simpson clonality was calculated as the square root of Simpson's diversity index over productive rearrangements. Imported from immuneACCESS, the table was reduced by TCRdb to in-frame sequences with V and J called. These copies leave out some clones; in studies compared against another copy, an unresolved V gene accounts for under half, and the cause of the remainder is not known. From that table come the V and J calls and clone size; the DNA was used to work out D and trimming. This sample holds around 400,000 clones; over 75% were observed only once. The ten top clones hold about 2.3% of the sample.

This receptor was obtained from a woman aged 60-75 years with COVID-19, enrolled during active disease. Sequencing used peripheral blood.

The nucleotides read TGTGCCAGCAGTGAATGGGGGGCGAACACCGGGGAGCTGTTTTTT. This yields the protein CASSEWGANTGELFF. The chain couples TRBV2 to TRBJ2-2; possibly the D gene is TRBD2, per 6 matching bases. The trim is 2 bases for V and 0 bases for J, with a gap of 7 bases between the germline ends. From the cysteine up to the phenylalanine, the CDR3 has a length of 15 residues. Just the 45-base CDR3 DNA is kept, in frame starting at base 1. In the germline V gene, CDR1 corresponds to SNHLY and CDR2 to FYNNEI.